Below are 19 T cell receptor beta chains sequenced from a single sample in a study of blood T cell repertoires in COVID-19. Profiling relied on immunoSEQ multiplex PCR, and the TCRdb table lists in-frame clones only, not all of them. The sample contains about 70,000 clones, about 89% of which appear only once. Source material: peripheral blood. All receptors come from a man in his forties or fifties with active COVID-19.

The CDR3 DNA reads TGTGCCAGCAGCTTTAGTCATTCTGAGCAGTTCTTC. It yields the protein CASSFSHSEQFF. This chain joins TRBV9 and TRBJ2-1; D gene ambiguous. V lost 4 bases, J lost 9 bases, and 11 bases lay in between. The CDR3 runs 12 residues. Germline CDR1 SGDLS, CDR2 YYNGEE.

The J gene is TRBJ2-7, the V gene TRBV28; D is perhaps TRBD2 (6 bases). Trimming took 11 bases from V and 0 from J, leaving 8 bases between them. The CDR3 covers 11 residues. Germline values: CDR1 MDHEN, CDR2 SYDVKM. CDR3 nucleotides: TGTGCCGGGGGAGGCTCCTACGAGCAGTACTTC. Amino acid sequence: CAGGGSYEQYF.

This clone was seen a few times. The chain links TRBV2 to TRBJ1-5; D is uncertain. Per the germline V gene, CDR1 is SNHLY and CDR2 is FYNNEI. V shed 9 bases and J shed 4 bases, with 10 bases lying between them. CDR3 length equals 12 residues. DNA of the CDR3: TGTGCCAGAGGACTGGGAAATCAGCCCCAGCATTTT. This codes for CARGLGNQPQHF.

The chain joins TRBV7-2 to TRBJ2-1; TRBD1 aligns across 10 bases. The V and J ends lost 2 bases and 9 bases, in that order; junction bases with no gene match: 10. Germline CDR1 and CDR2: SGHTA and FQGNSA. CDR3 length equals 16 residues. As DNA, the CDR3 is TGTGCCAGCAGCTTAATTGGGACAGGGGCGAGGGGTGAGCAGTTCTTC. It translates to CASSLIGTGARGEQFF.

With respect to this clone: The junction departs from germline at one end; a sequencing error may be responsible. This chain joins TRBV3-1 (or the pseudogene TRBV3-2) and TRBJ1-6; 7 bases are a match to TRBD1. The CDR3 has 14 amino acids. Germline V gene data show CDR1 as LGHDT and CDR2 as YNNKEL (reference sequence). CDR3 coding DNA: TGTGCCAGCAGCCAGGGCAGGGGGTATTCACCCTTCCACTTT. Translating it yields CASSQGRGYSPFHF.

The chain combines TRBV15 with TRBJ1-5; 8 nucleotides line up with TRBD1. The CDR3 covers 16 residues. Germline CDR1 is LNHNV and CDR2 is YYDKDF (reference sequence). Losses at the gene ends were 2 bases for V and 2 bases for J; bases not matched to a gene: 5. CDR3 sequence (DNA): TGTGCCACCAGCAGACGCACAGGGGGTCGCAATCAGCCCCAGCATTTT. This encodes CATSRRTGGRNQPQHF.

This sequence joins TRBV12-3 or TRBV12-4 and TRBJ2-7, with D possibly being TRBD1 (5 bases). V lost 5 bases, J lost 1 base, and 9 bases lay in between. The CDR3 runs to 13 residues. The CDR3 DNA reads TGTGCCAGCAGTCCGACAGCATCCTACGAGCAGTACTTC. Amino acid sequence: CASSPTASYEQYF.

This chain uses TRBV7-8 with TRBJ1-1, with TRBD1 identical over 8 bases. The germline V gene encodes CDR1 SGHVS and CDR2 FQNEAQ. The CDR3 consists of 13 residues. The J segment lost 3 bases and the V segment lost 4 bases, leaving 1 base of the junction unmatched. In DNA form, the CDR3 reads TGTGCCAGCAGCTCGGACAGGGACACTGAAGCTTTCTTT. This sequence encodes CASSSDRDTEAFF.

The V gene is TRBV7-2, the J gene TRBJ1-6; D is undetermined. V lost 4 bases, J lost 8 bases, and 15 bases lay in between. CDR3 size: 15 residues. Germline V gene sequence: CDR1 SGHTA, CDR2 FQGNSA. CDR3 nucleotide sequence: TGTGCCAGCAGCTCGGGGAGAGGGTCGTATTCACCCCTCCACTTT. Its translation is CASSSGRGSYSPLHF.

The V gene is TRBV4-2, the J gene TRBJ1-3, with D uncertain. The CDR3 is made up of 16 amino acids. V was trimmed by 4 bases and J by 0 bases, leaving 13 bases between them. Per germline, CDR1 LGHNA and CDR2 YNFKEQ. CDR3 sequence: CASSPDNSRSGNTIYF. The CDR3 DNA is TGTGCCAGCAGCCCCGACAATTCCCGCTCTGGAAACACCATATATTTT.

The rearrangement joins TRBV19 to TRBJ1-5; 7 bases match TRBD1. This CDR3 has 15 residues. Germline assignment: CDR1 LNHDA and CDR2 SQIVND (reference sequence). V was pared by 5 bases and J by 6 bases, with 10 bases of the junction left unmatched. The CDR3 spells CASSSGQVSGQPQHF. The CDR3 region has the DNA TGTGCCAGTAGTTCCGGACAGGTCTCCGGTCAGCCCCAGCATTTT.

This clone has a handful of counts. The CDR3, as DNA: TGCAGCGTTGGGACTAGCGGACGCGAGTTCTTC. Translating gives CSVGTSGREFF. This chain joins TRBV29-1 and TRBJ2-1; 10 nucleotides line up with TRBD2. This CDR3 contains 11 residues. The ends lost 4 bases at V and 14 bases at J; junction bases unmatched: 5. In germline, CDR1 is SQVTM, CDR2 ANQGSEA.

The chain couples TRBV7-9 to TRBJ2-1; 9 nucleotides match TRBD2. Germline V gene lookup returns CDR1 SEHNR and CDR2 FQNEAQ (reference sequence). This CDR3 has 16 amino acids. Trimming cost V 5 bases and J 9 bases; bases outside gene matches: 14. CDR3 residues: CASSAPGGREGGEQFF. The CDR3, as DNA: TGTGCCAGCAGCGCCCCGGGGGGGCGGGAGGGAGGTGAGCAGTTCTTC.

The chain employs TRBV6-1 and TRBJ2-7; no clear D gene. This CDR3 has 12 residues. Germline V lookup: CDR1 MNHNS, CDR2 SASEGT. V lost 3 bases and J lost 4, with 7 bases in between. The CDR3 DNA sequence: TGTGCCAGCAGTGACGGCGGTTACGAGCAGTACTTC. It yields the protein CASSDGGYEQYF.

The chain is built from TRBV25-1 and TRBJ1-2; TRBD1 agrees at 7 bases. The CDR3 length is 15 residues. Trimming removed 3 bases from V and 2 bases from J; junction bases left unmatched: 6. The germline V gene has CDR1 MGHDK and CDR2 SYGVNS. Here the CDR3 DNA reads TGTGCCAGCAGTGATGGCTCAGGGGGGAACTATGGCTACACCTTC. Encoded protein: CASSDGSGGNYGYTF.

This chain links TRBV7-2 with TRBJ2-4, with 7 bases identical to TRBD2. The V gene's germline CDR1 is SGHTA and CDR2 FQGNSA. This CDR3 spans 14 amino acids. V was pared by 3 bases and J by 6 bases, with 5 bases of the junction left unmatched. The CDR3 region is CASSFGTKTNIQYF. Here the CDR3 DNA reads TGTGCCAGCAGCTTCGGGACTAAAACAAACATTCAGTACTTC. Looking up the rest from reference TRBV7-2 and TRBJ2-4 gives the full variable domain: GAGVSQSPSNKVTEKGKDVELRCDPISGHTALYWYRQSLGQGLEFLIYFQGNSAPDKSGLPSDRFSAERTGGSVSTLTIQRTQQEDSAVYLCASSFGTKTNIQYFGAGTRLSVL.

This clone has only one observation. The chain combines TRBV24-1 with TRBJ1-4, with 7 nucleotides matching TRBD1. J gave up 4 bases and V 4 bases, and 2 bases lay outside the gene matches. The germline V gene has CDR1 KGHDR and CDR2 SFDVKD. The CDR3 extends over 14 amino acids. This chain's CDR3 is CATSETGVNEKLFF. Written as DNA, the CDR3 is TGTGCCACCAGTGAAACAGGGGTTAATGAAAAACTGTTTTTT.

This clone was seen only once. The chain employs TRBV6-1 and TRBJ2-1, with 8 bases that match TRBD2. Trimming took 1 base from V and 7 from J; bases not matched to a gene: 6. The CDR3 extends over 15 amino acids. The germline V gene encodes CDR1 MNHNS and CDR2 SASEGT. The CDR3 bases are TGTGCCAGCAGTGAAGGGTCGGGAGGGAGGAATGAGCAGTTCTTC. As protein: CASSEGSGGRNEQFF.

CDR3 amino acids: CASSLFEDRRWTEAFF. The CDR3 region has the DNA TGTGCCAGCAGCTTGTTCGAAGACCGGCGGTGGACTGAAGCTTTCTTT. The J gene is TRBJ1-1, the V gene TRBV5-6; no clear D gene. Per the germline V gene, CDR1 is SGHDT and CDR2 is YYEEEE. Between the trimmed V and J ends, which lost 1 base and 5 bases, there was a span of 18 bases. The CDR3 runs to 16 residues.